The rows below give T cell receptor beta chains drawn from one sample of a study of CD8 T cells in Susac syndrome. TCRdb reprocessed the immunoSEQ multiplex PCR reads with MiXCR, giving one entry per CDR3 protein. The sample carries about 100,000 distinct CDR3 sequences, 95% recorded once. The sample consisted of CD8+ T cells from PBMCs. Receptors were obtained from a human donor with Susac syndrome. CDR3s include the opening cysteine and the closing phenylalanine or tryptophan. The order of the fields is V gene, clone size, D gene, J gene, CDR3 DNA, CDR3 protein. The D gene is left open where the match is weak. Clone size is stated in some rows and not others, as once, few, many or a class when expanded.

V: TRBV29-1
size: .
D: .
J: TRBJ1-4
DNA: TGCAGCGCGACTACTCAGGGATCACTTGAGCATGAAAAACTGTTTTTT
CDR3: CSATTQGSLEHEKLFF

V: TRBV20-1
size: once
D: TRBD1
J: TRBJ2-2
DNA: TGCAGTGCTCCGGGACAGCCGATCACCGGGGAGCTGTTTTTT
CDR3: CSAPGQPITGELFF

V: TRBV29-1
size: .
D: TRBD1
J: TRBJ2-3
DNA: TGCAGCGTTAATCAGGGGGCTCGAACAGATACGCAGTATTTT
CDR3: CSVNQGARTDTQYF

V: TRBV3-1
size: .
D: TRBD2
J: TRBJ2-7
DNA: TGTGCCAGCAGCCAGACTAGCGGGAGTTGGTCCTACGAGCAGTACTTC
CDR3: CASSQTSGSWSYEQYF

V: TRBV14
size: .
D: TRBD1
J: TRBJ2-3
DNA: TGTGCCAGCAGGCGATCGGGACAGGGGGCTGCAGATACGCAGTATTTT
CDR3: CASRRSGQGAADTQYF

V: TRBV5-6
size: .
D: TRBD2
J: TRBJ2-3
DNA: TGTGCCAGCAGCTTCGGACTAGCGGCCTCCCGGGGTGCGCAGTATTTT
CDR3: CASSFGLAASRGAQYF

V: TRBV4-1
size: .
D: TRBD2
J: TRBJ2-1
DNA: TGCGCCAGCAGCCAATCTCTTAGCGGGAGTTTTGGCAATGAGCAGTTCTTC
CDR3: CASSQSLSGSFGNEQFF

V: TRBV24-1
size: .
D: .
J: TRBJ2-1
DNA: TGTGCCACCAGTGATCAGGGTTATGAGCAGTTCTTC
CDR3: CATSDQGYEQFF

V: TRBV9
size: .
D: TRBD2
J: TRBJ2-1
DNA: TGTGCCAGCAGCGCTAGCGGCTACAATGAGCAGTTCTTC
CDR3: CASSASGYNEQFF

V: TRBV12-3/TRBV12-4
size: .
D: TRBD1
J: TRBJ1-1
DNA: TGTGCCAGCAGCCTTCTTGACAGGGCGAACACTGAAGCTTTCTTT
CDR3: CASSLLDRANTEAFF

V: TRBV10-3
size: .
D: TRBD2
J: TRBJ2-3
DNA: TGTGCCGCCAGCGGGGGGTCCGGCACAGATACGCAGTATTTT
CDR3: CAASGGSGTDTQYF

V: TRBV25-1
size: once
D: TRBD1
J: TRBJ2-7
DNA: TGTGCCAGCAGTGAACGAGGGACAGGGAACAGCGAGCAGTACTTC
CDR3: CASSERGTGNSEQYF

V: TRBV20-1
size: .
D: TRBD2
J: TRBJ2-1
DNA: TGCAGTACTAGCGGGAGGGCCAGTGAGCAGTTCTTC
CDR3: CSTSGRASEQFF

V: TRBV3-1
size: .
D: .
J: TRBJ2-1
DNA: TGTGCCAGCAGCCAAGATTATGGAGGCTTGCGTACGAATGAGCAGTTCTTC
CDR3: CASSQDYGGLRTNEQFF

V: TRBV18
size: .
D: .
J: TRBJ2-3
DNA: TGTGCCAGCTCACTAGGGACACGCGACCTCGGAGATACGCAGTATTTT
CDR3: CASSLGTRDLGDTQYF

V: TRBV7-9
size: .
D: .
J: TRBJ1-2
DNA: TGTGCCAGCAGCTTAGACGGGAAAGATACGGGCTACACCTTC
CDR3: CASSLDGKDTGYTF

V: TRBV20-1
size: .
D: .
J: TRBJ2-7
DNA: TGCAGTGCTAGAGATCCCACGACCCAACTCAACGAGCAGTACTTC
CDR3: CSARDPTTQLNEQYF

V: TRBV6-5
size: .
D: TRBD2
J: TRBJ2-7
DNA: TGTGCCAGCAGTTACTCTAGGACTAGCGGATACGAGCAGTACTTC
CDR3: CASSYSRTSGYEQYF

V: TRBV21-1
size: .
D: .
J: TRBJ1-2
DNA: TGTGCCAGCAGCAACTCCTCAATTGGACAGGGCAGCGGGGGCTACACCTTC
CDR3: CASSNSSIGQGSGGYTF

V: TRBV20-1
size: .
D: TRBD2
J: TRBJ2-5
DNA: TGCAGTGCTAGACTAGCGGGGGGCCGGGGAGAGACCCAGTACTTC
CDR3: CSARLAGGRGETQYF

V: TRBV12-3/TRBV12-4
size: .
D: TRBD2
J: TRBJ2-3
DNA: TGTGCCAGCAGTCCACTTGGGAGGGCGGGTGCAGATACGCAGTATTTT
CDR3: CASSPLGRAGADTQYF

V: TRBV15
size: .
D: TRBD1
J: TRBJ2-2
DNA: TGTGCCACCAGCAGAGTAATCGGGACAGGGGCTCGGGAGCTGTTTTTT
CDR3: CATSRVIGTGARELFF

V: TRBV20-1
size: .
D: .
J: TRBJ1-4
DNA: TGCAGTGCCGAACGACAGGATCTAAGTGAAAAACTGTTTTTT
CDR3: CSAERQDLSEKLFF

V: TRBV3-1
size: .
D: TRBD1
J: TRBJ2-3
DNA: TGTGCCAGCAGCCAAGATCGGGCCGGGACAGGGGCCACAGATACGCAGTATTTT
CDR3: CASSQDRAGTGATDTQYF

V: TRBV9
size: .
D: .
J: TRBJ1-2
DNA: TGTGCCAGCAGGAGGTCGCCGGGGGTTAACTATGGCTACACCTTC
CDR3: CASRRSPGVNYGYTF

V: TRBV6-5
size: .
D: .
J: TRBJ2-7
DNA: TGTGCCAGCAGTTACATGGCAGGAGCCGAGCAGTACTTC
CDR3: CASSYMAGAEQYF

V: TRBV29-1
size: .
D: .
J: TRBJ1-1
DNA: TGCAGCGTTGCAAACAGACAGGAAGCTTTCTTT
CDR3: CSVANRQEAFF

V: TRBV13
size: .
D: .
J: TRBJ1-1
DNA: TGTGCCAGCAGCCCCCGGAGCACTGAAGCTTTCTTT
CDR3: CASSPRSTEAFF

V: TRBV6-4
size: .
D: .
J: TRBJ2-1
DNA: TGTGCCAGCAGTGACTCGTACGGACTAAACGAGCAGTTCTTC
CDR3: CASSDSYGLNEQFF

V: TRBV20-1
size: .
D: .
J: TRBJ1-3
DNA: TGCAGTGCTAGAGATCAAAGGGTCTCACACTCTGGAAACACCATATATTTT
CDR3: CSARDQRVSHSGNTIYF

V: TRBV20-1
size: .
D: .
J: TRBJ1-1
DNA: TGCAGTGCGTCGAGGGAGGGAACTGAAGCTTTCTTT
CDR3: CSASREGTEAFF

V: TRBV4-1
size: .
D: TRBD1
J: TRBJ2-1
DNA: TGCGCCAGCAGCCAAGTTCCACCGGGACAGGGCGTCAATGAGCAGTTCTTC
CDR3: CASSQVPPGQGVNEQFF

V: TRBV28
size: .
D: TRBD1
J: TRBJ2-7
DNA: TGTGCCAGCAGGCCGGGACAGAGACTCTACGAGCCGTACTTC
CDR3: CASRPGQRLYEPYF

V: TRBV7-9
size: .
D: TRBD1
J: TRBJ2-1
DNA: TGTGCCAGCAGCGCCCACAGGGGGCAGCTCGATGAGCAGTTCTTC
CDR3: CASSAHRGQLDEQFF

V: TRBV9
size: .
D: .
J: TRBJ1-5
DNA: TGTGCCAGCAGCGTCGGGGATAGCAATCAGCCCCAGCATTTT
CDR3: CASSVGDSNQPQHF

V: TRBV4-2
size: .
D: .
J: TRBJ1-1
DNA: TGTGCCAGCAGCGGGGTGGGAACTGAAGCTTTCTTT
CDR3: CASSGVGTEAFF

V: TRBV28
size: .
D: .
J: TRBJ2-4
DNA: TGTGCCAGCAGTTCAGGCGGCGCCAAAAACATTCAGTACTTC
CDR3: CASSSGGAKNIQYF

V: TRBV29-1
size: .
D: .
J: TRBJ1-5
DNA: TGCAGCGTGGGGGGACAGCCCCAGCATTTT
CDR3: CSVGGQPQHF

V: TRBV25-1
size: once
D: .
J: TRBJ2-1
DNA: TGTGCCAGCAGTGCCTCCGATAGGGGCCGGAGTGAGCAGTTCTTC
CDR3: CASSASDRGRSEQFF

V: TRBV6-1
size: .
D: TRBD2
J: TRBJ2-5
DNA: TGTGCCAGCAGTGAAGCGGCGGGGGGGACGCAAGAGACCCAGTACTTC
CDR3: CASSEAAGGTQETQYF

V: TRBV5-1
size: .
D: TRBD2
J: TRBJ2-2
DNA: TGCGCCAGCAGCTTGGACCTAGCGGGAGCCACCGGGGAGCTGTTTTTT
CDR3: CASSLDLAGATGELFF

V: TRBV2
size: .
D: TRBD1
J: TRBJ2-1
DNA: TGTGCCAGCAGAGGGGACAGTGGGACCCAGGGGCAGTTCTTC
CDR3: CASRGDSGTQGQFF

V: TRBV29-1
size: .
D: .
J: TRBJ2-2
DNA: TGCAGCGTTGCCGGCGGGGACGGGGAGCTGTTTTTT
CDR3: CSVAGGDGELFF

V: TRBV7-9
size: once
D: TRBD2
J: TRBJ2-3
DNA: TGTGCCAGCAGCTTCAGGCGGGGGGGCTGGGATACGCAGTATTTT
CDR3: CASSFRRGGWDTQYF

V: TRBV9
size: .
D: .
J: TRBJ1-2
DNA: TGTGCCAGCAGCCCCTCCTCGCACTATGGCTACACCTTC
CDR3: CASSPSSHYGYTF

V: TRBV9
size: .
D: .
J: TRBJ2-7
DNA: TGTGCCAGCAGCGTAGATCTGATAACCTACGAGCAGTACTTC
CDR3: CASSVDLITYEQYF

V: TRBV9
size: .
D: .
J: TRBJ2-1
DNA: TGTGCCAGCAGCGTAGGACCAGGGTACAATGAGCAGTTCTTC
CDR3: CASSVGPGYNEQFF

V: TRBV4-1
size: .
D: .
J: TRBJ2-5
DNA: TGCGCCAGCAGCCAAGGGGTCCATTCAGAGACCCAGTACTTC
CDR3: CASSQGVHSETQYF

V: TRBV11-2
size: .
D: .
J: TRBJ2-2
DNA: TGTGCCAGCAGCTTATCCGCTGGCGGGATAGGCGGGGAGCTGTTTTTT
CDR3: CASSLSAGGIGGELFF

V: TRBV6-5
size: .
D: .
J: TRBJ2-1
DNA: TGTGCCAGCAGTCCCCCTCTCAGTAATGAGCAGTTCTTC
CDR3: CASSPPLSNEQFF

V: TRBV29-1
size: .
D: .
J: TRBJ2-7
DNA: TGCAGCGTTGGGCAGGGAAGGGGCGCCTACGAGCAGTACTTC
CDR3: CSVGQGRGAYEQYF

V: TRBV3-1
size: .
D: .
J: TRBJ2-3
DNA: TGTGCCAGCAGCCAGGAAAACGCAGATACGCAGTATTTT
CDR3: CASSQENADTQYF

V: TRBV9
size: once
D: .
J: TRBJ2-7
DNA: TGTGCCAGCAGAGGGGGGGTAGCGCGGGACTACGAGCAGTACTTC
CDR3: CASRGGVARDYEQYF

V: TRBV12-3/TRBV12-4
size: .
D: .
J: TRBJ2-5
DNA: TGTGCCAGCAGTATCTCAACAGGAGGCCAAGAGACCCAGTACTTC
CDR3: CASSISTGGQETQYF

V: TRBV3-1
size: .
D: .
J: TRBJ2-5
DNA: TGTGCCAGCAGCCCCCTCAAGACCCTGCAAGAGACCCAGTACTTC
CDR3: CASSPLKTLQETQYF

V: TRBV18
size: .
D: .
J: TRBJ1-5
DNA: TGTGCCAGCTCACGGGTGGGGTACAATCAGCCCCAGCATTTT
CDR3: CASSRVGYNQPQHF

V: TRBV18
size: .
D: TRBD2
J: TRBJ2-5
DNA: TGTGCCAGCTCACCCCCGCGACTAGCGGGAGGAGAGACCCAGTACTTC
CDR3: CASSPPRLAGGETQYF